This T cell receptor beta chain was observed in a study of spatial heterogeneity in lung cancer. TCRdb reprocessed the 5' RACE reads with MiXCR, giving one entry per CDR3 protein. This sample has 3,200 or so distinct CDR3 sequences, with around 5.7% found just once. By share of the sample, this clonotype is medium-sized. The antigen remains undetermined. Study-wide findings and caveats: Counts of expanded alpha and beta TCRs within tumors tracked the tumor nonsynonymous mutation count.

Specified time point: sample taken at primary tumor resection. Material for sequencing was whole RNA from tumor, nontumor lung or frozen PBMC, left unsorted. J lost 5 bases, V lost 5 bases, and 4 bases had no gene match. CDR3 length: 14 amino acids. CDR1 MDHEN and CDR2 SYDVKM come from the germline V gene. The chain links TRBV28 to TRBJ2-5; 11 positions match TRBD2. The clonotype originates from a male donor with early-stage non-small cell lung cancer. The sequencing here drew on lung tumor tissue, taken at surgery. This CDR3 reads CASSTSGGGETQYF. The CDR3 DNA reads TGTGCCAGCAGTACTAGCGGGGGAGGCGAGACCCAGTACTTC.